These 18 T cell receptor beta chains were sequenced from one sample in a study of cytomegalovirus exposure and HLA in healthy donors. The PCR contained 60 Vbeta and 13 Jbeta primers. Assay: immunoSEQ multiplex PCR; the TCRdb copy retains only in-frame clones and omits some. The sample consists of fewer than 95,000 clones, roughly three quarters of them appearing once. Material: PBMCs. These receptors were obtained from a man aged 40-49 years in good health and CMV-seronegative.

This clone was seen just once. This chain connects TRBV6-6 to TRBJ1-1; D gene uncertain. The CDR3 contains 11 residues. Trimming cost V 7 bases and J 9 bases, with 12 bases left between them. From germline, CDR1 is MNHNY and CDR2 SVGAGI (reference sequence). In nucleotides, the CDR3 is TGTGCCAGCAAATCGGGTATTCAAGCTTTCTTT. Its protein product is CASKSGIQAFF.

V is TRBV5-1 and J is TRBJ1-3; 7 bases align to TRBD1. Germline V CDR1 and CDR2: SGHRS, YFSETQ. Trimming at V came to 4 bases and at J to 4 bases, leaving 5 bases not matched to a gene. The CDR3 has 14 residues. As DNA, the CDR3 is TGCGCCAGCAGCATAACAGGGGTCGGAAACACCATATATTTT. The encoded protein is CASSITGVGNTIYF.

The rearrangement links TRBV5-4 to TRBJ2-5; 9 nucleotides line up with TRBD2. The CDR3 is 15 amino acids. J lost 3 bases, V lost 4 bases, and 7 bases had no gene match. In germline, CDR1 is SGHNT, CDR2 YYREEE (reference sequence). The CDR3 DNA sequence: TGTGCCAGCAGCGCTCACGTAGCGGGGGAAGAGACCCAGTACTTC. This encodes CASSAHVAGEETQYF.

The rearrangement uses TRBV5-6 and TRBJ1-3; the D is unclear. The CDR3 runs 14 residues. The V gene lost 4 bases and the J gene lost 7 bases, with 15 bases spanning the gap. Germline loops: CDR1 SGHDT, CDR2 YYEEEE. Written as DNA, the CDR3 is TGTGCCAGCAGCCTCTCGGGGTCGTGGAACACCATATATTTT. This gives the protein CASSLSGSWNTIYF.

This clone was observed a handful of times. V usage is TRBV13 and J usage is TRBJ2-3; D is perhaps TRBD2 (6 bases). Germline V lookup: CDR1 PRHDT, CDR2 FYEKMQ (reference sequence). Trimming took 4 bases from V and 2 from J, leaving 13 bases between them. This CDR3 comprises 15 residues. CDR3 sequence reads: CASSSKGTFTDTQYF. In DNA, the CDR3 is TGTGCCAGCAGCTCGAAAGGGACTTTCACAGATACGCAGTATTTT. The full variable domain, with the rest looked up from reference TRBV13 and TRBJ2-3, is AAGVIQSPRHLIKEKRETATLKCYPIPRHDTVYWYQQGPGQDPQFLISFYEKMQSDKGSIPDRFSAQQFSDYHSELNMSSLELGDSALYFCASSSKGTFTDTQYFGPGTRLTVL.

V gene TRBV19 combines with J gene TRBJ2-5, with 9 bases aligning to TRBD1. The better agreement between TRBJ2-7 and the DNA end casts doubt on the J call. Germline V lookup: CDR1 LNHDA, CDR2 SQIVND (reference sequence). The CDR3 is made up of 15 amino acids. The CDR3 protein is CASSIDGTGPYEQYF. The CDR3 coding sequence is TGTGCCAGTAGTATAGATGGGACAGGGCCCTACGAGCAGTACTTC.

This clone has more than one count but fewer than ten. This chain links TRBV27 with TRBJ2-1; 12 positions agree with TRBD2. In germline, CDR1 is MNHEY, CDR2 SMNVEV (reference sequence). CDR3 size: 16 residues. Trimming at V came to 3 bases and at J to 8 bases, leaving 8 bases not matched to a gene. DNA for the CDR3: TGTGCCAGCAGTTTGGCTAGCGGGGGGGCCGGTGATGAGCAGTTCTTC. Amino acids: CASSLASGGAGDEQFF.

The chain joins TRBV5-1 to TRBJ2-7; D is uncertain. The CDR3 totals 11 residues. Germline V gene sequence: CDR1 SGHRS, CDR2 YFSETQ. The V end was cut by 3 bases, the J end by 7 bases, with 8 bases between. CDR3 protein: CASSSDREQYF. The DNA for the CDR3 is TGCGCCAGCAGCTCAGATCGAGAGCAGTACTTC.

This chain links TRBV28 with TRBJ1-5; a possible D gene is TRBD1 (5 bases). Trimming removed 6 bases at V and 3 bases at J, with 9 bases between. The CDR3 has 13 amino acids. The V gene's germline CDR1 is MDHEN and CDR2 SYDVKM. The CDR3 reads CASRGRNNQPQHF. Written as DNA, the CDR3 is TGTGCCAGCAGGGGGCGGAACAATCAGCCCCAGCATTTT.

CDR3 amino acids: CASRSTGGSSYEQYV. CDR3 nucleotides: TGTGCCAGCAGGTCAACAGGGGGCAGCTCCTACGAGCAGTACGTC. The V call is TRBV7-9, the J call TRBJ2-7, with 9 nucleotides matching TRBD1. The CDR3 runs to 15 residues. Germline V gene lookup returns CDR1 SEHNR and CDR2 FQNEAQ (reference sequence). Trimming removed 6 bases from V and 0 bases from J; junction bases left unmatched: 6.

This sequence joins TRBV28 and TRBJ1-1, with 7 bases that match TRBD1. The length of the CDR3 is 14 residues. V was clipped by 4 bases and J by 7 bases; unmatched bases: 9. The V gene's germline CDR1 is MDHEN and CDR2 SYDVKM. As DNA, the CDR3 is TGTGCCAGCAGTTACAACCAGGGGGTGGATGAAGCTTTCTTT. Its protein is CASSYNQGVDEAFF. Based on the CDR3 plus reference TRBV28 and TRBJ1-1, the full variable domain is DVKVTQSSRYLVKRTGEKVFLECVQDMDHENMFWYRQDPGLGLRLIYFSYDVKMKEKGDIPEGYSVSREKKERFSLILESASTNQTSMYLCASSYNQGVDEAFFGQGTRLTVV.

The rearrangement links TRBV5-1 to TRBJ2-1, with 7 bases aligning to TRBD2. The germline V gene has CDR1 SGHRS and CDR2 YFSETQ. This CDR3 has 18 residues. Trimming cost V 4 bases and J 9 bases; bases outside gene matches: 22. CDR3 sequence (DNA): TGCGCCAGCAGCCCTGGAGGGAGGGCCTACCCAGGGAAGTCTGAGCAGTTCTTC. This encodes CASSPGGRAYPGKSEQFF.

V is TRBV27 and J is TRBJ2-7, with a possible D match to TRBD1 (5 bases). The CDR3 is made up of 13 amino acids. Germline lookup yields CDR1 MNHEY and CDR2 SMNVEV (reference sequence). Trimming pared 6 bases from V and 2 bases from J, leaving 11 bases between. The CDR3: CASSRTPTYEQYF. In DNA form, the CDR3 reads TGTGCCAGCAGCCGGACACCTACCTACGAGCAGTACTTC.

The chain employs TRBV6-4 and TRBJ2-2; tentatively, D is TRBD2 (5 bases). The CDR3 totals 14 residues. Germline V gene sequence: CDR1 MRHNA, CDR2 SNTAGT. Trimming took 4 bases from V and 3 from J, leaving 9 bases between them. In DNA form, the CDR3 reads TGTGCCAGCAGTGGGCGGGCGGACACCGGGGAGCTGTTTTTT. This translates into CASSGRADTGELFF.

The CDR3 DNA reads TGTGCCAGCGCCATAGCGGGGAACACTGAAGCTTTCTTT. This encodes CASAIAGNTEAFF. This chain uses TRBV28 with TRBJ1-1; the D is unclear. V gave up 8 bases and J gave up 1 base, with 11 bases separating them. The V gene's germline CDR1 is MDHEN and CDR2 SYDVKM. The CDR3 contains 13 residues.

V is TRBV7-3 and J is TRBJ2-1, with TRBD2 matching 9 bases. Trimming cost V 3 bases and J 8 bases; bases outside gene matches: 8. The CDR3 has 15 residues. CDR1 is SGHTA and CDR2 is FQGTGA in the germline V gene. CDR3 region: CASSFLAGGPHEQFF. The CDR3 nucleotides read TGTGCCAGCAGCTTCTTGGCGGGGGGGCCCCATGAGCAGTTCTTC.

The J gene is TRBJ2-7, the V gene TRBV7-9, with TRBD1 matching over 11 bases. V lost 4 bases, J lost 6 bases, and 8 bases stayed unmatched. Per the germline V gene, CDR1 is SEHNR and CDR2 is FQNEAQ (reference sequence). The CDR3 covers 15 residues. The CDR3: CASSYIGTGGSEQYF. The CDR3 DNA reads TGTGCCAGCAGCTACATTGGGACAGGGGGGAGCGAGCAGTACTTC.

The chain couples TRBV5-6 to TRBJ2-5; no clear D gene. The germline V and J ends were trimmed by 4 bases and 5 bases, with 15 bases remaining between them. The CDR3 contains 14 residues. Germline assignment: CDR1 SGHDT and CDR2 YYEEEE. The CDR3 spells CASSTGELVETQYF. The CDR3, as DNA: TGTGCCAGCAGCACTGGAGAGCTTGTGGAGACCCAGTACTTC.